This TCR beta chain was sequenced for a study of response to subunit inactivated influenza vaccine. Using its own MiXCR run on the RT-PCR reads, TCRdb lists one record per CDR3 protein. This sample has fewer than 700,000 distinct CDR3 sequences, with 13% found just once. Only a few counts were recorded for this clonotype. Its antigen is still unknown. CDR1 is SGHRS and CDR2 is YFSETQ in the germline V gene. The CDR3 totals 11 residues. V lost 2 bases, J lost 13 bases, and 9 bases lay in between. Overall study results and limits: After each seasonal influenza vaccination, few new T cells are recruited, the authors suggested.

The source is a man over 45 who received an inactivated influenza vaccine. The source material was PBMCs from blood, sampled 45 days after vaccination. The gene calls are TRBV5-1 and TRBJ2-2, with no clear D. The chain's CDR3 is CASSLTNGLFF. The CDR3 nucleotides read TGCGCCAGCAGCTTAACAAATGGGCTGTTTTTT.